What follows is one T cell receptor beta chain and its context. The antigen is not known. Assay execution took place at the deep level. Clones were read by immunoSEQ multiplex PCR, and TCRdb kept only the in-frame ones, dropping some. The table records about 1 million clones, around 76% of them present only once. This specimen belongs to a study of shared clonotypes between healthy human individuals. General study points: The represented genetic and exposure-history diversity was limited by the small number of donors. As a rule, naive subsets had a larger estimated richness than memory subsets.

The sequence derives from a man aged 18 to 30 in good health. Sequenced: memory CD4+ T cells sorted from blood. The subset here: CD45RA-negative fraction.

In nucleotides, the CDR3 is TGTGCCAGCAGACTAGGACAGGTCGGGAACTATGGCTACACCTTC. Protein product: CASRLGQVGNYGYTF. This chain joins TRBV28 and TRBJ1-2; 7 bases match TRBD1. Germline V gene sequence: CDR1 MDHEN, CDR2 SYDVKM. The CDR3 runs to 15 residues. V trimming: 6 bases; J trimming: 2 bases; junction bases outside the gene matches: 9.